The 9 T cell receptor beta chains in this list originate from one sample, sequenced in a study of blood T cell repertoires in COVID-19. The repertoire was sequenced with immunoSEQ multiplex PCR; TCRdb's copy has only in-frame clones and lacks some. Of about 66,000 clones detected, about 89% appear once; the ten largest clones hold around 6.7%. Sequencing was done on a sample of peripheral blood. The origin of the receptors is a human donor in a cohort sampled during active COVID-19.

This sequence joins TRBV5-4 and TRBJ2-1, with D possibly matching TRBD2 (6 bases). Per the germline V gene, CDR1 is SGHNT and CDR2 is YYREEE (reference sequence). The CDR3 spans 13 residues. The V end lost 1 base, the J end lost 8 bases, and 10 bases lay between the germline ends. In nucleotides, the CDR3 is TGTGCCAGCAGCTTGTCAAGGGAGGATGAGCAGTTCTTC. Encoded protein: CASSLSREDEQFF. Full variable domain (missing parts from reference TRBV5-4 and TRBJ2-1): ETGVTQSPTHLIKTRGQQVTLRCSSQSGHNTVSWYQQALGQGPQFIFQYYREEENGRGNFPPRFSGLQFPNYSSELNVNALELDDSALYLCASSLSREDEQFFGPGTRLTVL.

The chain employs TRBV10-1 and TRBJ2-3; D perhaps matches TRBD1 (5 bases). The germline gives CDR1 WNHNN, CDR2 SYGVQD (reference sequence). V lost 4 bases, J lost 3 bases, and 11 bases lay in between. This CDR3 has 14 residues. CDR3 DNA: TGCGCCAGCAGTGGGGCAGGGCGTACAGATACGCAGTATTTT. Amino acid sequence: CASSGAGRTDTQYF.

This chain connects TRBV28 to TRBJ1-1; D unresolved. Per germline, CDR1 MDHEN and CDR2 SYDVKM. Trimming took 3 bases from V and 11 from J, leaving 22 bases between them. CDR3 length: 15 residues. CDR3 bases: TGTGCCAGCAGTTTTCCCCTCGGACGGGGAATAGGTGCTTTCTTT. It specifies CASSFPLGRGIGAFF. Supplemented by reference TRBV28 and TRBJ1-1, the full variable domain reads DVKVTQSSRYLVKRTGEKVFLECVQDMDHENMFWYRQDPGLGLRLIYFSYDVKMKEKGDIPEGYSVSREKKERFSLILESASTNQTSMYLCASSFPLGRGIGAFFGQGTRLTVV.

To note about this clone: A read error may account for a junction end that differs from germline. This sample includes further DNA sequences coding for the same CDR3. This sequence joins TRBV7-2 and TRBJ1-2; TRBD1 matches at 7 bases. Germline V lookup: CDR1 SGHTA, CDR2 FQGNSA. This CDR3 region has 15 residues. The CDR3: CASSLDRATNYGYTF. The CDR3 nucleotides are TGTGCCAGTAGCTTAGACAGGGCTACTAACTATGGCTACACCTTC.

This clone has a single count. This sample includes further DNA sequences coding for the same CDR3. The chain uses TRBV7-2 and TRBJ2-1, with D perhaps TRBD2 (5 bases). V gave up 0 bases and J gave up 0 bases, with 6 bases separating them. Germline assignment: CDR1 SGHTA and CDR2 FQGNSA. This CDR3 has 15 residues. The CDR3 is CASSLAAGSYNEQFF. The DNA of the CDR3 is TGTGCCAGCAGCTTAGCTGCGGGCTCCTACAATGAGCAGTTCTTC.

This clone was seen only once. V is TRBV29-1 and J is TRBJ1-1; D ambiguous. The CDR3 contains 13 residues. V shed 6 bases and J shed 0 bases, with 11 bases lying between them. Germline CDR1 reads SQVTM; CDR2 reads ANQGSEA. In DNA form, the CDR3 reads TGCAGCGTCGTAGACACGCTGAACACTGAAGCTTTCTTT. It specifies CSVVDTLNTEAFF.

This clone was seen a single time. The chain combines TRBV19 with TRBJ2-2; TRBD1 might be the D (5 bases). Germline lookup yields CDR1 LNHDA and CDR2 SQIVND (reference sequence). Trimming took off 7 bases at V and 0 bases at J, with 12 bases between the two ends. This CDR3 has 15 residues. DNA for the CDR3: TGTGCCAGTAAGGGGTATCCCCCGAACACCGGGGAGCTGTTTTTT. It translates to CASKGYPPNTGELFF.

The V call is TRBV7-8, the J call TRBJ2-5, with a possible D match to TRBD1 (6 bases). The CDR3 extends over 14 amino acids. Trimming stripped 3 bases from V and 2 bases from J, with 10 bases between. Germline assignment: CDR1 SGHVS and CDR2 FQNEAQ. The CDR3 loop is CASSLGQGQETQYF. In DNA, the CDR3 is TGTGCCAGCAGCTTGGGTCAGGGGCAAGAGACCCAGTACTTC. Complete variable domain (other parts from reference TRBV7-8 and TRBJ2-5): GAGVSQSPRYKVAKRGQDVALRCDPISGHVSLFWYQQALGQGPEFLTYFQNEAQLDKSGLPSDRFFAERPEGSVSTLKIQRTQQEDSAVYLCASSLGQGQETQYFGPGTRLLVL.

The genes are TRBV7-2 and TRBJ2-7, with 13 nucleotides matching TRBD2. Per the germline V gene, CDR1 is SGHTA and CDR2 is FQGNSA. This CDR3 comprises 15 residues. The V and J ends lost 6 bases and 7 bases, in that order; junction bases with no gene match: 9. CDR3 bases: TGTGCCAGCAGTTACGAGGGACTAGCGGGATCTGAGCAGTACTTC. Translation: CASSYEGLAGSEQYF. The variable domain in full, with the rest retrieved from reference TRBV7-2 and TRBJ2-7, is GAGVSQSPSNKVTEKGKDVELRCDPISGHTALYWYRQSLGQGLEFLIYFQGNSAPDKSGLPSDRFSAERTGGSVSTLTIQRTQQEDSAVYLCASSYEGLAGSEQYFGPGTRLTVT.